Listed below are T cell receptor beta chains from one sample, sequenced in a study of PD-L1 blockade in urothelial cancer. Using immunoSEQ multiplex PCR, the repertoire was profiled, and TCRdb retains in-frame clones only, with some absent. The sample records tens of thousands of clones, approximately 85% being singletons. The sample was PBMCs, taken around atezolizumab (anti-PD-L1) treatment. The receptors stem from a man between 65 and 79 years old with urothelial cancer. The CDR3 runs from the conserved cysteine through the conserved F or W. D genes are given only for firm matches. Size is omitted from some rows. Given values are once, few, many or a class for expanded clones.

J gene,D gene,clone size,V gene,CDR3 protein,CDR3 DNA
TRBJ2-1,NA,NA,TRBV29-1,CSVEKDSSSYNEQFF,TGCAGCGTTGAAAAGGACAGTAGCTCCTACAATGAGCAGTTCTTC
TRBJ2-1,TRBD2,once,TRBV9,CASSVETASGEQFF,TGTGCCAGCAGCGTAGAGACGGCTAGCGGGGAGCAGTTCTTC
TRBJ2-7,TRBD1,NA,TRBV2,CASTTGTGGYEQYF,TGTGCCAGCACTACAGGGACAGGCGGCTACGAGCAGTACTTC
TRBJ2-4,NA,once,TRBV6-5,CASSTSGAKNIQYF,TGTGCCAGCAGTACCTCAGGAGCCAAAAACATTCAGTACTTC
TRBJ2-7,TRBD2,NA,TRBV19,CASSIIRSGTRTYEQYF,TGTGCCAGTAGTATAATTAGAAGCGGGACGCGAACCTACGAGCAGTACTTC
TRBJ2-1,NA,NA,TRBV7-2,CASSLALARQGNEQFF,TGTGCCAGCAGCTTAGCGCTAGCGAGGCAGGGCAATGAGCAGTTCTTC
TRBJ2-7,TRBD2,NA,TRBV5-5,CASSPGGAISYEQYF,TGTGCCAGCAGCCCGGGGGGGGCCATCTCCTACGAGCAGTACTTC
TRBJ1-2,NA,NA,TRBV10-3,CAISEDTYYGYTF,TGTGCCATCAGTGAGGACACCTACTATGGCTACACCTTC
TRBJ2-1,NA,NA,TRBV27,CASSLVEGKEQFF,TGTGCCAGCAGTCTAGTGGAGGGGAAGGAGCAGTTCTTC
TRBJ1-2,TRBD1,NA,TRBV19,CASREVAGQGNYGYTF,TGTGCCAGTAGAGAAGTAGCAGGACAGGGTAACTATGGCTACACCTTC
TRBJ2-1,TRBD2,NA,TRBV6-1,CASTGLAGGGNEQFF,TGTGCCAGCACGGGACTAGCGGGGGGGGGAAATGAGCAGTTCTTC
TRBJ2-7,NA,NA,TRBV29-1,CSVERSRGSSYEQYF,TGCAGCGTTGAGAGGAGTCGGGGGAGCTCCTACGAGCAGTACTTC
TRBJ2-2,TRBD2,NA,TRBV5-1,CASRFSGRAIGELFF,TGCGCCAGCAGATTCAGCGGGAGGGCCATCGGGGAGCTGTTTTTT
TRBJ2-1,NA,NA,TRBV7-8,CASSLDSVTEEQFF,TGTGCCAGCAGCTTAGATTCGGTCACCGAGGAGCAGTTCTTC
TRBJ2-7,TRBD1,NA,TRBV4-1,CASSQENRGLEQYF,TGCGCCAGCAGCCAAGAAAACAGGGGGCTCGAGCAGTACTTC